Reported below is one T cell receptor (beta chain). What it binds is unknown. Amplified regions were TCR beta CDR3 sequences from RNA transcripts. The HTBI primer set served for first-round RT-PCR of the TCR CDR3. TCRdb used MiXCR to reprocess the multiplex PCR reads, holding one entry per CDR3 protein. This table holds around 350,000 distinct CDR3 sequences, about 17% found once. This sample is drawn from a study of T cells in Graves' hyperthyroidism and ophthalmopathy. V lost 4 bases and J 8 bases, leaving 20 bases between the germline ends. This CDR3 has 16 residues. Germline V gives CDR1 SGHTA, CDR2 FQGNSA. Ahead of any ophthalmopathy symptoms, the blood sample was obtained at the first diagnosis of hyperthyroidism. Study-wide results and caveats: The model predicted ophthalmopathy a median approximately 6 months before onset.

The genes are TRBV7-2 and TRBJ2-2, with D possibly TRBD2 on 6 matching bases. Sequences were obtained from blood. The clonotype comes from a woman in her twenties or thirties with Graves' hyperthyroidism that later progressed to Graves' ophthalmopathy. As DNA, the CDR3 is TGTGCCAGCAGCTCCCTGGGGGGTCTAGTATCAGGGGAGCTGTTTTTT. Translation: CASSSLGGLVSGELFF.